The 26 T cell receptor beta chains reported below all come from one sample, sequenced in a study of spatial heterogeneity in lung cancer. General observations from the study: For expanded intratumoral alpha and beta TCRs, counts tracked tumor mutation counts.

Their antigens remain unidentified. TCRdb redid the calling of the 5' RACE reads with MiXCR, one entry per CDR3 protein. The sample yields 15,000 to 20,000 distinct CDR3 sequences, 8.5% to 10% seen once. Regarding time point: sample taken at primary tumor resection. The sample consisted of lung tumor tissue, taken at surgery. These receptors all come from a female donor with early-stage non-small cell lung cancer.

In this sample, this clonotype turned up many times. The library was designed around alpha chains, so this beta chain is a stray read whose abundance carries little weight. The chain uses TRBV28 and TRBJ1-2, with D uncertain. Germline CDR1 and CDR2: MDHEN and SYDVKM. The CDR3 length is 16 residues. The V gene lost 6 bases and the J gene lost 0 bases, with 17 bases spanning the gap. The CDR3 reads CASSLGFGISNYGYTF. The CDR3 DNA reads as TGTGCCAGCAGCCTAGGCTTCGGCATATCTAACTATGGCTACACCTTC.

This clonotype was detected only a few times. The library was prepared for alpha chains; this beta chain is a stray read, so its frequency means little. The rearrangement links TRBV18 to TRBJ2-1, with 11 bases that match TRBD2. CDR3 length: 16 amino acids. Unmatched junction bases numbered 9, after V lost 3 bases and J lost 8 bases. The germline CDR1 and CDR2 sequences are KGHSH and LQKENI. CDR3 DNA sequence: TGTGCCAGCTCACCCAGGAATAGCGGGGGGGCCGATGAGCAGTTCTTC. Protein product: CASSPRNSGGADEQFF.

This clonotype was counted ten times or more. This beta chain turned up in a library designed for alpha chains; as an off-target read, its abundance says little. This rearrangement joins TRBV28 to TRBJ1-2, with TRBD1 matching over 7 bases. Germline CDR1 and CDR2: MDHEN and SYDVKM. The CDR3 consists of 16 residues. V was pared by 0 bases and J by 1 base, with 5 bases of the junction left unmatched. CDR3 DNA sequence: TGTGCCAGCAGTTTATGGCTGACAGGGAATAACTATGGCTACACCTTC. This translates into CASSLWLTGNNYGYTF.

This clonotype has at least ten counts. This beta chain represents an off-target read in a library built for alpha chains; its size is of limited meaning. The V gene is TRBV6-6, the J gene TRBJ2-3; TRBD2 is a possible D gene (5 bases). V lost 0 bases and J lost 4, with 8 bases in between. CDR3 length: 14 residues. The V gene's germline CDR1 is MNHNY and CDR2 SVGAGI (reference sequence). The CDR3 reads CASSYSTGADTQYF. CDR3 nucleotides: TGTGCCAGCAGTTACTCGACCGGGGCAGATACGCAGTATTTT.

This clonotype is medium-sized by share. Found in a library prepared for alpha chains, this beta chain is an off-target read, and its abundance has little meaning. The chain has TRBV4-1 and TRBJ2-2; possibly TRBD2 for D (5 bases). The CDR3 totals 14 residues. The V end was cut by 6 bases, the J end by 7 bases, with 15 bases between. Germline V gives CDR1 MGHRA, CDR2 YSYEKL. The CDR3 protein is CASSLERDIGELFF. CDR3 coding DNA: TGCGCCAGCAGTCTCGAACGGGATATCGGGGAGCTGTTTTTT.

This clonotype has a count of ten or more. This beta chain turned up in a library designed for alpha chains; as an off-target read, its abundance says little. The rearrangement links TRBV7-9 to TRBJ1-1; TRBD1 is a possible D gene (5 bases). V lost 5 bases to trimming and J lost 12 bases, with 16 bases between them. This CDR3 region has 12 residues. Per germline, CDR1 SEHNR and CDR2 FQNEAQ (reference sequence). The CDR3: CASSPTRGFPFF. In nucleotides, the CDR3 is TGTGCCAGCAGCCCCACCCGGGGCTTCCCTTTCTTT.

Points on this clonotype: Since the library was made to target alpha chains, this beta chain is a stray read and its abundance is not meaningful. V is TRBV5-1 and J is TRBJ2-7; TRBD1 agrees at 8 bases. The V and J ends lost 4 bases and 3 bases, in that order; junction bases with no gene match: 6. CDR1 and CDR2 (germline): SGHRS, YFSETQ. The length of the CDR3 is 14 residues. CDR3 DNA sequence: TGCGCCAGCAGCGCGACAGGGGAGGTCTACGAGCAGTACTTC. This translates into CASSATGEVYEQYF.

Of note for this clonotype: As an off-target read in a library built for alpha chains, this beta chain has a frequency of little significance. V usage is TRBV5-1 and J usage is TRBJ2-3, with a tentative D call TRBD2 (6 bases). The ends were cut back, 4 bases at V and 1 base at J, with 10 bases in the middle. Germline V lookup: CDR1 SGHRS, CDR2 YFSETQ. There are 14 residues in the CDR3. The CDR3 region is CASSAPGGTDTQYF. CDR3 sequence (DNA): TGCGCCAGCAGCGCCCCGGGGGGCACAGATACGCAGTATTTT.

This clonotype was recorded many times. A library prepared for alpha chains yielded this beta chain as an off-target read; its size is of little meaning. This chain links TRBV6-6 with TRBJ2-7; 10 nucleotides line up with TRBD2. The CDR3 covers 17 residues. Germline values: CDR1 MNHNY, CDR2 SVGAGI (reference sequence). V lost 6 bases to trimming and J lost 6 bases; unmatched junction nucleotides: 17. The DNA for the CDR3 is TGTGCCAGCAGAATAGCTAGCGGGGGTAACCTTCTCGGCGAGCAGTACTTC. Amino acids: CASRIASGGNLLGEQYF.

This clonotype came up a few times. A library made for alpha chains picked up this beta chain off target, so its size means little. The CDR3 spells CASGPLGAGGNTIYF. CDR3 nucleotides: TGTGCCAGCGGGCCCCTAGGGGCCGGAGGAAACACCATATATTTT. This chain connects TRBV7-2 to TRBJ1-3, with D tentatively TRBD1 (5 bases). V lost 8 bases and J lost 4, with 18 bases in between. The CDR3 extends over 15 amino acids. CDR1 and CDR2 (germline): SGHTA, FQGNSA.

As to this clonotype: This beta chain is an unintended read in a library built for alpha chains; its size means little. The chain combines TRBV30 with TRBJ2-2; possibly TRBD1 for D (6 bases). The germline V gene encodes CDR1 GTSNPN and CDR2 SVGIG (reference sequence). This CDR3 has 13 residues. With 3 bases removed from V and 6 bases from J, the gap between germline ends came to 11 bases. The CDR3 spells CAWRKQGPGELFF. The DNA of the CDR3 is TGTGCCTGGAGAAAACAGGGACCCGGGGAGCTGTTTTTT.

To note about this clonotype: Because the library targeted alpha chains, this beta chain is an off-target read whose size means little. The chain couples TRBV10-1 to TRBJ1-5; TRBD1 matches at 9 bases. This CDR3 spans 17 amino acids. Trimming took 2 bases from V and 4 from J; bases not matched to a gene: 9. CDR1 is WNHNN, CDR2 SYGVQD, per germline (reference sequence). CDR3 nucleotides: TGCGCCAGCAGTGAGGGGGACAGGGCTCGGGAAAATCAGCCCCAGCATTTT. This codes for CASSEGDRARENQPQHF.

This clonotype was seen many times. The library was designed around alpha chains, so this beta chain is a stray read whose abundance carries little weight. V and J are TRBV9 and TRBJ2-7; 8 bases map to TRBD1. Trimming removed 6 bases from V and 0 bases from J; junction bases left unmatched: 8. Germline V gives CDR1 SGDLS, CDR2 YYNGEE. This CDR3 is built from 15 residues. This CDR3 reads CASTPGQGSSYEQYF. The CDR3, as DNA: TGTGCCAGCACCCCCGGACAGGGATCCTCCTACGAGCAGTACTTC.

This clonotype was picked up a small number of times. This beta chain was picked up by a library intended for alpha chains and is off target, so its count carries little meaning. The CDR3, as DNA: TGTGCCAGCAGCCAAGACAGGACAGGCGACCGCCGTGGCGAGCAGTACTTC. This codes for CASSQDRTGDRRGEQYF. This chain connects TRBV4-2 to TRBJ2-7, with 7 bases matching TRBD1. CDR3 length: 17 amino acids. Germline lookup yields CDR1 LGHNA and CDR2 YNFKEQ. Germline trimming cut 0 bases from V and 6 bases from J; bases unmatched to any gene: 14.

Regarding this clonotype: This beta chain is an unintended read in a library built for alpha chains; its size means little. The chain uses TRBV7-2 and TRBJ2-7; 9 nucleotides agree with TRBD2. Trimming at V came to 5 bases and at J to 6 bases, leaving 8 bases not matched to a gene. CDR1 and CDR2 from the germline V gene are SGHTA and FQGNSA. This CDR3 is 14 amino acids long. The CDR3 DNA sequence: TGTGCCAGCAGCACGGGACTAGCCTTCGGCGAGCAGTACTTC. Amino acid sequence: CASSTGLAFGEQYF.

Points on this clonotype: The library was designed around alpha chains, so this beta chain is a stray read whose abundance carries little weight. The chain is built from TRBV2 and TRBJ2-3; D is ambiguous. Germline V CDR1 and CDR2: SNHLY, FYNNEI. This CDR3 region has 14 residues. V shed 1 base and J shed 0 bases, with 5 bases lying between them. The CDR3 coding sequence is TGTGCCAGCAGTGAAGTGGACAGCACAGATACGCAGTATTTT. Its translation: CASSEVDSTDTQYF.

The table lists this clonotype with many counts. This beta chain slipped into a library made for alpha chains as a stray read, so its size is not meaningful. V and J are TRBV15 and TRBJ2-5; D gene unclear. The CDR3 spans 14 residues. Trimming pared 0 bases from V and 2 bases from J, leaving 7 bases between. In germline, CDR1 is LNHNV, CDR2 YYDKDF (reference sequence). CDR3 sequence reads: CATSRDVQQETQYF. The DNA of the CDR3 is TGTGCCACCAGCAGAGATGTACAGCAAGAGACCCAGTACTTC. The full variable domain, its missing parts supplied by reference TRBV15 and TRBJ2-5, is DAMVIQNPRYQVTQFGKPVTLSCSQTLNHNVMYWYQQKSSQAPKLLFHYYDKDFNNEADTPDNFQSRRPNTSFCFLDIRSPGLGDTAMYLCATSRDVQQETQYFGPGTRLLVL.

The sample holds many counts of this clonotype. Found in a library prepared for alpha chains, this beta chain is an off-target read, and its abundance has little meaning. The chain has TRBV20-1 and TRBJ1-1; 8 positions agree with TRBD1. V lost 0 bases, J lost 3 bases, and 9 bases stayed unmatched. The length of the CDR3 is 16 residues. CDR1 is DFQATT, CDR2 SNEGSKA, per germline (reference sequence). The chain's CDR3 is CSARDPAGGADTEAFF. DNA for the CDR3: TGCAGTGCTAGAGATCCTGCAGGGGGCGCGGACACTGAAGCTTTCTTT.

This clonotype was recorded a few times. This beta chain slipped into a library made for alpha chains as a stray read, so its size is not meaningful. V is TRBV9 and J is TRBJ2-1; D remains unclear. The V and J ends lost 0 bases and 6 bases respectively, with 7 bases between them. CDR3 length equals 13 residues. The germline CDR1 and CDR2 sequences are SGDLS and YYNGEE. CDR3 region: CASSVDLGNEQFF. CDR3 sequence (DNA): TGTGCCAGCAGCGTAGACTTGGGCAATGAGCAGTTCTTC. The full variable domain, completed using reference TRBV9 and TRBJ2-1, is DSGVTQTPKHLITATGQRVTLRCSPRSGDLSVYWYQQSLDQGLQFLIQYYNGEERAKGNILERFSAQQFPDLHSELNLSSLELGDSALYFCASSVDLGNEQFFGPGTRLTVL.

This clonotype was seen ten or more times. Found in a library prepared for alpha chains, this beta chain is an off-target read, and its abundance has little meaning. The chain recombines TRBV6-2 or TRBV6-3 with TRBJ2-5; D is possibly TRBD1 or TRBD2 (5 bases each). The CDR3 length is 14 residues. V was trimmed by 6 bases and J by 7 bases, leaving 18 bases between them. CDR1 and CDR2 from the germline V gene are MNHEY and SVGEGT. In DNA form, the CDR3 reads TGTGCCAGCAGCCTTGCCAGCTCGAGGGGGACCCAGTACTTC. It encodes CASSLASSRGTQYF.

This clonotype came up a few times. This beta chain came through as a stray read in a library set up for alpha chains, and its size says little. V and J are TRBV5-1 and TRBJ1-3; D ambiguous. The CDR3 is made up of 14 amino acids. Per the germline V gene, CDR1 is SGHRS and CDR2 is YFSETQ. Trimming took off 9 bases at V and 0 bases at J, with 13 bases between the two ends. This CDR3 reads CATKPESSGNTIYF. CDR3 coding DNA: TGCGCCACCAAACCGGAAAGCTCTGGAAACACCATATATTTT. Based on the CDR3 plus reference TRBV5-1 and TRBJ1-3, the full variable domain is KAGVTQTPRYLIKTRGQQVTLSCSPISGHRSVSWYQQTPGQGLQFLFEYFSETQRNKGNFPGRFSGRQFSNSRSEMNVSTLELGDSALYLCATKPESSGNTIYFGEGSWLTVV.

This clonotype was picked up many times. This beta chain was picked up by a library intended for alpha chains and is off target, so its count carries little meaning. V usage is TRBV5-1 and J usage is TRBJ2-5, with TRBD1 matching 11 bases. The CDR3 totals 15 residues. Germline V gene lookup returns CDR1 SGHRS and CDR2 YFSETQ. Trimming cost V 4 bases and J 5 bases; bases outside gene matches: 7. CDR3 in DNA: TGCGCCAGCAGCGTGCTCGGGACAGGGGGGGAGACCCAGTACTTC. Translating gives CASSVLGTGGETQYF.

On this clonotype itself: Little can be read into the size of this beta chain, an off-target read in a library designed for alpha chains. The genes are TRBV18 and TRBJ1-1, with 7 bases that match TRBD1. Germline-derived CDR1 and CDR2 are KGHSH and LQKENI. V trimming: 3 bases; J trimming: 8 bases; junction bases outside the gene matches: 6. CDR3 size: 13 residues. DNA of the CDR3: TGTGCCAGCTCACCGGGACAGCCGAAGGAAGCTTTCTTT. Translating gives CASSPGQPKEAFF.

This clonotype was recorded at least ten times. Since it is a stray read in a library aimed at alpha chains, this beta chain has a size that is not meaningful. The chain carries TRBV4-3 and TRBJ1-3, with D unresolved. Deletions cut 3 bases from V and 0 bases from J, with 9 bases between. The germline gives CDR1 LGHNA, CDR2 YSLEER. The CDR3 has 15 residues. The CDR3 DNA reads TGCGCCAGCAGCCAGGGGAGTTCCTCTGGAAACACCATATATTTT. The encoded protein is CASSQGSSSGNTIYF.

This clonotype occurred many times. This beta chain represents an off-target read in a library built for alpha chains; its size is of limited meaning. The V call is TRBV10-3, the J call TRBJ2-3; tentatively, D is TRBD1 or TRBD2 (6 bases each). In germline, CDR1 is ENHRY, CDR2 SYGVKD. Trimming pared 4 bases from V and 0 bases from J, leaving 17 bases between. There are 17 residues in the CDR3. The CDR3 spells CAISGPSQGTSTDTQYF. In DNA, the CDR3 is TGTGCCATCAGTGGCCCCTCCCAGGGGACTAGCACAGATACGCAGTATTTT.

This clonotype was seen ten or more times. This beta chain is an off-target read within a library intended for alpha chains, so its frequency means little. The CDR3, as DNA: TGCGCCAGCAGCTTGACCGGGGATACGCAGTATTTT. Translated: CASSLTGDTQYF. The chain is built from TRBV5-1 and TRBJ2-3; D unresolved. The germline V gene encodes CDR1 SGHRS and CDR2 YFSETQ. The length of the CDR3 is 12 residues. Trimming stripped 1 base from V and 6 bases from J, with 6 bases between.